This TCR beta chain was sequenced during a study of Graves' ophthalmopathy and Graves' hyperthyroidism. In donors with ophthalmopathy, activity was moderate-to-severe, with CAS ≥3, NOSPECS ≥4 and duration under 3 months. Establishment of the diagnosis relied upon clinical symptoms, serum thyroxine, TRAb, thyroid ultrasound and orbital computed tomography. This clonotype was observed at least ten times. CDR3 length: 14 amino acids. Per the germline V gene, CDR1 is SGHTA and CDR2 is FQGNSA. V was clipped by 5 bases and J by 1 base; unmatched bases: 4. TCR beta CDR3 amplification used RNA transcripts. The authors performed first-round RT-PCR with HTBI primers and then a second-round multiplex PCR. MiXCR was run by TCRdb on the multiplex PCR reads, yielding one entry per CDR3 protein. The sample carries about 220,000 distinct CDR3 sequences, roughly 21% recorded once.

Material for sequencing was peripheral blood. The sequence came from a woman between 50 and 59 years old with Graves' ophthalmopathy. The V gene is TRBV7-2, the J gene TRBJ2-7; TRBD1 matches 8 bases. CDR3 region: CASSVGTGSYEQYF. In DNA, the CDR3 is TGTGCCAGCAGCGTAGGGACAGGATCCTACGAGCAGTACTTC. The entire variable domain, with the rest obtained from reference TRBV7-2 and TRBJ2-7, is as follows: GAGVSQSPSNKVTEKGKDVELRCDPISGHTALYWYRQSLGQGLEFLIYFQGNSAPDKSGLPSDRFSAERTGGSVSTLTIQRTQQEDSAVYLCASSVGTGSYEQYFGPGTRLTVT.